These 18 T cell receptor beta chains were all obtained from the same sample, sequenced in a study of early stage breast cancer tumors. TCRdb keeps only in-frame clones here, not all; method: immunoSEQ multiplex PCR. The repertoire holds some 75,000 clones, with approximately 80% as singletons. Sequenced material: blood. These receptors came from a person between 60 and 70 years old with breast cancer.

V gene TRBV7-9 combines with J gene TRBJ2-5; D is uncertain. The CDR3 is 13 amino acids. Germline assignment: CDR1 SEHNR and CDR2 FQNEAQ (reference sequence). V lost 1 base, J lost 8 bases, and 11 bases lay in between. This CDR3 is CASSLVPEGTQYF. The CDR3 nucleotides are TGTGCCAGCAGCTTAGTGCCCGAAGGAACCCAGTACTTC.

The chain recombines TRBV5-1 with TRBJ1-4; TRBD1 agrees at 10 bases. Germline-derived CDR1 and CDR2 are SGHRS and YFSETQ. J gave up 6 bases and V 4 bases, and 3 bases lay outside the gene matches. The CDR3 is 14 amino acids. In nucleotides, the CDR3 is TGCGCCAGCAGCCGCGGGACAGGGGATGAAAAACTGTTTTTT. It yields the protein CASSRGTGDEKLFF. The whole variable domain, remainder taken from reference TRBV5-1 and TRBJ1-4, is KAGVTQTPRYLIKTRGQQVTLSCSPISGHRSVSWYQQTPGQGLQFLFEYFSETQRNKGNFPGRFSGRQFSNSRSEMNVSTLELGDSALYLCASSRGTGDEKLFFGSGTQLSVL.

V gene TRBV7-8 combines with J gene TRBJ2-3, with D uncertain. Germline V gives CDR1 SGHVS, CDR2 FQNEAQ. CDR3 length: 16 residues. The V gene lost 4 bases and the J gene lost 5 bases, with 19 bases spanning the gap. CDR3 region: CASSSNFGPGQDTQYF. Here the CDR3 DNA reads TGTGCCAGCAGCTCCAACTTCGGCCCAGGCCAAGATACGCAGTATTTT.

CDR3 sequence: CASSLGTGGFDGYTF. The CDR3 nucleotides are TGCGCCAGCAGCTTGGGAACCGGCGGGTTCGATGGCTACACCTTC. The gene calls are TRBV5-1 and TRBJ1-2; D is uncertain. Looked up from germline, CDR1 is SGHRS and CDR2 is YFSETQ. Trimming left V 0 bases short and J 6 bases short, with 15 bases between. This CDR3 comprises 15 residues.

This chain joins TRBV7-8 and TRBJ2-1; 7 nucleotides align to TRBD2. Per germline, CDR1 SGHVS and CDR2 FQNEAQ. V dropped 5 bases and J dropped 2; count of bases not matched to a gene: 12. The CDR3 totals 17 residues. CDR3 in DNA: TGTGCCAGCAGCACCCCCGAGCGGGGCGGACCCTACAATGAGCAGTTCTTC. Encoded protein: CASSTPERGGPYNEQFF.

The chain combines TRBV2 with TRBJ2-1, with D perhaps assigned TRBD1 or TRBD2 (5 bases each). The CDR3 has 13 residues. Germline CDR1 SNHLY, CDR2 FYNNEI. The V gene lost 6 bases and the J gene lost 6 bases, with 12 bases spanning the gap. CDR3 residues: CASRGPTVNEQFF. CDR3 nucleotides: TGTGCCAGCAGGGGACCGACAGTCAATGAGCAGTTCTTC.

This chain joins TRBV5-1 and TRBJ2-2; TRBD1 might be the D (6 bases). The CDR3 length is 16 residues. Germline CDR1 SGHRS, CDR2 YFSETQ. The V gene lost 0 bases and the J gene lost 5 bases, with 14 bases spanning the gap. The CDR3, as DNA: TGCGCCAGCAGCTTGGGGCTGGGGGCGGATACCGGGGAGCTGTTTTTT. This translates into CASSLGLGADTGELFF.

The gene calls are TRBV6-5 and TRBJ1-2, with D perhaps TRBD1 (6 bases). Per germline, CDR1 MNHEY and CDR2 SVGAGI. The V end was cut by 7 bases, the J end by 2 bases, with 14 bases between. This CDR3 is built from 14 residues. The CDR3, as DNA: TGTGCCAGCATCGGACAGCCTCGCAACTATGGCTACACCTTC. This translates into CASIGQPRNYGYTF.

This clone was observed a handful of times. This chain joins TRBV7-8 and TRBJ1-4; tentatively, D is TRBD1 (6 bases). Germline CDR1 is SGHVS and CDR2 is FQNEAQ. CDR3 length equals 15 residues. V lost 7 bases and J lost 8, with 20 bases in between. For the CDR3, the DNA is TGTGCCAGCAACAAAGGCGGGGGGCGCGAAGAAAAACTGTTTTTT. Translated: CASNKGGGREEKLFF.

J is TRBJ1-1 and V is TRBV19; D is uncertain. CDR3 length: 15 amino acids. V was shortened by 4 bases and J by 0 bases, with 12 bases between the two germline ends. Germline values: CDR1 LNHDA, CDR2 SQIVND (reference sequence). CDR3: CASSTLSSMNTEAFF. The CDR3 coding sequence is TGTGCCAGTAGTACCCTCTCCTCCATGAACACTGAAGCTTTCTTT. Filled out from reference TRBV19 and TRBJ1-1, the complete variable domain reads DGGITQSPKYLFRKEGQNVTLSCEQNLNHDAMYWYRQDPGQGLRLIYYSQIVNDFQKGDIAEGYSVSREKKESFPLTVTSAQKNPTAFYLCASSTLSSMNTEAFFGQGTRLTVV.

The chain joins TRBV9 to TRBJ1-3; tentatively, D is TRBD1 (6 bases). There are 16 residues in the CDR3. The V end lost 2 bases, the J end lost 0 bases, and 12 bases lay between the germline ends. Per germline, CDR1 SGDLS and CDR2 YYNGEE. The CDR3 DNA follows: TGTGCCAGCAGCGTCATGGACAGCCTCTCTGGAAACACCATATATTTT. This encodes CASSVMDSLSGNTIYF.

The table lists this clone with a count of one. The chain is built from TRBV6-5 and TRBJ2-3; D is unresolved. The V gene's germline CDR1 is MNHEY and CDR2 SVGAGI. V lost 4 bases and J 8 bases, leaving 13 bases between the germline ends. The CDR3 covers 13 residues. This CDR3 reads CASSSNTLVTQYF. In DNA, the CDR3 is TGTGCCAGCAGTTCAAACACCCTGGTTACGCAGTATTTT.

This clone was found a few times. The chain combines TRBV9 with TRBJ2-7, with 7 bases matching TRBD1. CDR3 length equals 15 residues. V shed 4 bases and J 2 bases; nucleotides not matched to a gene: 9. Germline loops: CDR1 SGDLS, CDR2 YYNGEE. As DNA, the CDR3 is TGTGCCAGCAGCCGAAGGTGGGACAGAACCTACGAGCAGTACTTC. Translated, it gives CASSRRWDRTYEQYF.

This clone has just one count. Here the CDR3 reads CASRGEATNEKLFF. In nucleotides, the CDR3 is TGCGCCAGCAGAGGAGAAGCAACTAATGAAAAACTGTTTTTT. V gene TRBV5-1 combines with J gene TRBJ1-4; D is unresolved. In germline, CDR1 is SGHRS, CDR2 YFSETQ. The CDR3 covers 14 residues. Trimming removed 5 bases at V and 0 bases at J, with 8 bases between.

This clone was picked up one time. This chain links TRBV5-4 with TRBJ2-2; no clear D gene. This CDR3 is built from 17 residues. Germline values: CDR1 SGHNT, CDR2 YYREEE (reference sequence). Trimming left V 0 bases short and J 2 bases short, with 14 bases between. CDR3 coding DNA: TGTGCCAGCAGCTTGGGGGGTGGTGGGTTCAACACCGGGGAGCTGTTTTTT. This gives the protein CASSLGGGGFNTGELFF.

The V gene is TRBV15, the J gene TRBJ1-5; no clear D. This CDR3 has 12 residues. With 1 base removed from V and 6 bases from J, the gap between germline ends came to 4 bases. Germline V lookup: CDR1 LNHNV, CDR2 YYDKDF (reference sequence). The CDR3: CATSRVGQPQHF. Here the CDR3 DNA reads TGTGCCACCAGCAGAGTCGGTCAGCCCCAGCATTTT.

This chain uses TRBV29-1 with TRBJ2-7, with 10 bases aligning to TRBD1. The V gene end was trimmed by 6 bases and the J gene end by 4 bases; junction bases not matched to a gene: 9. CDR1 is SQVTM, CDR2 ANQGSEA, per germline. The CDR3 is 14 amino acids. CDR3 in amino acids: CSVAGQGVRYEQYF. The CDR3 region has the DNA TGCAGCGTCGCCGGACAGGGGGTAAGGTACGAGCAGTACTTC.

The chain couples TRBV19 to TRBJ2-1; D may be TRBD1 (5 bases). Germline values: CDR1 LNHDA, CDR2 SQIVND (reference sequence). The CDR3 consists of 15 residues. V gave up 5 bases and J gave up 0 bases, with 11 bases separating them. This CDR3 is CASSFNTGSYNEQFF. The CDR3, as DNA: TGTGCCAGTAGTTTCAACACAGGCTCCTACAATGAGCAGTTCTTC.